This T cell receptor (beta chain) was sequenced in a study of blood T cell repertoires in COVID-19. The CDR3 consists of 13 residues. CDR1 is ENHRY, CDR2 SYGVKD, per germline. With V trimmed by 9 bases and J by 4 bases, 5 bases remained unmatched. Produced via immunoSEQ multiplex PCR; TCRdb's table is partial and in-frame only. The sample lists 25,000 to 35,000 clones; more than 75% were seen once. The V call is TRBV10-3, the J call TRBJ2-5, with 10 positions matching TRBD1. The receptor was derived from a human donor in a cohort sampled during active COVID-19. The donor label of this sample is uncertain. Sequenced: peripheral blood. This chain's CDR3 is CAISTGGGETQYF. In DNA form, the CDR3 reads TGTGCCATTTCGACAGGGGGCGGAGAGACCCAGTACTTC.